The T cell receptor (beta chain) under discussion was sequenced for a study of cytomegalovirus exposure and HLA in healthy donors. On the study more broadly: The approximately 120 validation repertoires, a later analysis reported, used the same platform as the roughly 730 repertoires from the first cohort.

Study-level results: First-cohort TCR clusters were later found to tend to co-occur in the roughly 110 validation repertoires. Through in vitro validation, a few CMV-associated chains were shown to be specific for CMV antigens.

The CDR3 covers 12 residues. CDR1 and CDR2 from the germline V gene are SGHRS and YFSETQ. Trimming pared 4 bases from V and 13 bases from J, leaving 14 bases between. Details on this clone: Its specificity is unknown.

TCRdb's copy holds only in-frame clones and misses some; the assay was immunoSEQ multiplex PCR. This sample has 120,000 or so clones, with almost 90% found just once. The clonotype was recovered from a young man in good health and CMV-seronegative. The sequenced sample consisted of PBMCs. V usage is TRBV5-1 and J usage is TRBJ2-2; perhaps TRBD1 as D (6 bases). The CDR3 sequence is CASSLDRFPLFF. DNA for the CDR3: TGCGCCAGCAGCCTCGACAGGTTCCCGCTGTTTTTT.